Listed below are T cell receptor beta chains from one sample, sequenced in a study of Graves' ophthalmopathy and Graves' hyperthyroidism. MiXCR, run by TCRdb on the multiplex PCR reads, gives a single entry per CDR3 protein. The sample gives 500,000 to 700,000 distinct CDR3 sequences, about 20% of which show up once; about 6.6% is in the top ten. Source material: peripheral blood. The origin of the receptors is a woman under 30 with stable Graves' hyperthyroidism. Some clones in this sample may be carry-over from other donors' samples. CDR3s include the opening cysteine and the closing phenylalanine or tryptophan. Each record gives: D gene, V gene, J gene, clone size, CDR3 protein, CDR3 DNA. The D gene is left open where the match is weak. For some rows the clone size is stated as once, few or many, or as a class when expanded; others skip it.

D: NA
V: TRBV2
J: TRBJ1-5
size: once
CDR3: CASTWSEYSNQPQHF
DNA: TGTGCCAGCACCTGGTCCGAATATAGCAATCAGCCCCAGCATTTT

D: NA
V: TRBV6-2/TRBV6-3
J: TRBJ2-2
size: many
CDR3: CASSYSIRALRATGELFF
DNA: TGTGCCAGCAGTTACTCGATCAGGGCCCTCAGGGCGACCGGGGAGCTGTTTTTT

D: NA
V: TRBV11-2
J: TRBJ2-1
size: few
CDR3: CASSQGRSSYNEKFF
DNA: TGTGCCAGCAGCCAAGGTAGGAGTAGTTACAATGAGAAGTTCTTC

D: NA
V: TRBV30
J: TRBJ1-3
size: many
CDR3: CASTVFSGNTIYF
DNA: TGTGCCTCGACAGTCTTCTCTGGAAACACCATATATTTT

D: NA
V: TRBV30
J: TRBJ1-3
size: many
CDR3: CAWRDSPGNTIYF
DNA: TGTGCCTGGAGGGACAGCCCTGGAAACACCATATATTTT

D: NA
V: TRBV6-5
J: TRBJ2-7
size: NA
CDR3: CASSLRPPQKAYEQYF
DNA: TGTGCCAGCAGTTTGCGGCCTCCCCAGAAAGCCTACGAGCAGTACTTC

D: TRBD1
V: TRBV6-5
J: TRBJ2-7
size: many
CDR3: CASSSRGTGGLYEQYF
DNA: TGTGCCAGCAGTTCTCGTGGGACAGGGGGCTTGTACGAGCAGTACTTC

D: TRBD2
V: TRBV25-1
J: TRBJ2-7
size: many
CDR3: CASSEPGLANSYEQYF
DNA: TGTGCCAGCAGTGAACCGGGACTAGCGAACTCCTACGAGCAGTACTTC

D: NA
V: TRBV27
J: TRBJ1-1
size: many
CDR3: CASSFTQNTEAFF
DNA: TGTGCCAGCAGTTTCACCCAGAACACTGAAGCTTTCTTT

D: NA
V: TRBV20-1
J: TRBJ2-5
size: many
CDR3: CSARKGETQYF
DNA: TGCAGTGCTAGAAAGGGTGAGACCCAGTACTTC

D: TRBD1
V: TRBV6-1
J: TRBJ1-2
size: many
CDR3: CASRQTGLYGYTF
DNA: TGTGCCAGCAGACAGACAGGGCTCTATGGCTACACCTTC

D: NA
V: TRBV19
J: TRBJ2-6
size: many
CDR3: CASREFSGANVLTF
DNA: TGTGCCAGTAGGGAGTTCTCTGGGGCCAACGTCCTGACTTTC

D: NA
V: TRBV20-1
J: TRBJ1-3
size: many
CDR3: CSANEGLSGNTIYF
DNA: TGCAGTGCTAACGAGGGCCTCTCTGGAAACACCATATATTTT

D: NA
V: TRBV6-1
J: TRBJ2-2
size: many
CDR3: CASRPNRLAHGELFF
DNA: TGTGCCAGCAGACCAAATCGGCTAGCTCACGGGGAGCTGTTTTTT

D: NA
V: TRBV20-1
J: TRBJ1-5
size: NA
CDR3: CSARRKNSNQPQHF
DNA: TGCAGTGCTAGGCGGAAAAATAGCAATCAGCCCCAGCATTTT

D: TRBD2
V: TRBV5-1
J: TRBJ2-5
size: few
CDR3: CASSSAGLEGETQYF
DNA: TGCGCCAGCAGCTCTGCGGGACTAGAAGGAGAGACCCAGTACTTC

D: TRBD1
V: TRBV7-6
J: TRBJ1-2
size: many
CDR3: CASSDQDRAGYTF
DNA: TGTGCCAGCAGCGATCAGGACAGGGCTGGCTACACCTTC

D: NA
V: TRBV15
J: TRBJ1-1
size: NA
CDR3: CATSYRMNTEAFF
DNA: TGTGCCACCAGCTACAGGATGAACACTGAAGCTTTCTTT

D: TRBD1
V: TRBV3-1
J: TRBJ2-2
size: NA
CDR3: CASSRRQGRNTGELFF
DNA: TGTGCCAGCAGCCGTAGACAGGGTAGGAACACCGGGGAGCTGTTTTTT

D: NA
V: TRBV7-2
J: TRBJ2-7
size: many
CDR3: CASSYGLGSYEQYF
DNA: TGTGCCAGCAGCTACGGACTTGGGTCCTACGAGCAGTACTTC

D: TRBD1
V: TRBV7-9
J: TRBJ2-7
size: many
CDR3: CASSSLGDRWHEQYF
DNA: TGTGCCAGCAGCTCCCTCGGGGACAGATGGCACGAGCAGTACTTC

D: NA
V: TRBV6-5
J: TRBJ2-2
size: many
CDR3: CASSYSYRHTGELFF
DNA: TGTGCCAGCAGTTACTCTTACAGGCATACCGGGGAGCTGTTTTTT

D: NA
V: TRBV5-1
J: TRBJ1-2
size: many
CDR3: CASSFDANYGYTF
DNA: TGCGCCAGCAGCTTTGATGCTAACTATGGCTACACCTTC

D: NA
V: TRBV6-1
J: TRBJ2-5
size: NA
CDR3: CASSELVRRETQYF
DNA: TGTGCCAGCAGTGAACTCGTTAGACGGGAGACCCAGTACTTC

D: NA
V: TRBV19
J: TRBJ2-2
size: NA
CDR3: CASSIDGANTGELFF
DNA: TGTGCCAGTAGTATAGATGGCGCGAACACCGGGGAGCTGTTTTTT